Listed here are 8 T cell receptor beta chains from one sample, sequenced in a study of cytomegalovirus exposure and HLA in healthy donors. The PCR made use of 60 Vbeta and 13 Jbeta primers. Profiled with immunoSEQ multiplex PCR; TCRdb holds only in-frame clones, not every one. Among about 200,000 clones, more than 75% were seen once, and the ten largest hold approximately 2.5%. Sequencing input: PBMCs. Every receptor here comes from a middle-aged woman in good health and CMV-seronegative.

The chain joins TRBV6-1 to TRBJ1-1; 7 positions agree with TRBD1. Germline V gene sequence: CDR1 MNHNS, CDR2 SASEGT. The V and J ends lost 1 base and 11 bases, in that order; junction bases with no gene match: 7. The CDR3 loop spans 13 amino acids. CDR3 residues: CASSEGEQGRAFF. CDR3 DNA sequence: TGTGCCAGCAGTGAAGGGGAACAGGGGAGGGCTTTCTTT.

The J gene is TRBJ1-2, the V gene TRBV28; a possible D gene is TRBD1 (5 bases). The germline V gene has CDR1 MDHEN and CDR2 SYDVKM. The V end was cut by 3 bases, the J end by 1 base, with 15 bases between. The CDR3 length is 16 residues. The CDR3 bases are TGTGCCAGCAGTTTTATTGAGACAGATTATAACTATGGCTACACCTTC. Translation gives CASSFIETDYNYGYTF.

The genes are TRBV10-1 and TRBJ1-3; no definite D call. Trimming took 3 bases from V and 1 from J, leaving 10 bases between them. The CDR3 extends over 15 amino acids. Per germline, CDR1 WNHNN and CDR2 SYGVQD (reference sequence). CDR3 coding DNA: TGCGCCAGCAGTGAAGGTCAGGCTTCTGGAAACACCATATATTTT. Amino acids: CASSEGQASGNTIYF.

This clone was observed a handful of times. The CDR3 sequence is CASSSGHQRGTEAFF. The CDR3 nucleotides read TGTGCCAGCAGCTCCGGGCATCAAAGGGGCACTGAAGCTTTCTTT. The chain has TRBV7-4 and TRBJ1-1, with a weak D call TRBD1 (5 bases). This CDR3 is 15 amino acids long. Germline CDR1 SGHVT, CDR2 SQSDAQ. V lost 4 bases to trimming and J lost 4 bases, with 16 bases between them.

This sequence joins TRBV2 and TRBJ2-7; the match to TRBD2 covers 9 bases. Losses at the gene ends were 8 bases for V and 2 bases for J; bases not matched to a gene: 10. Per the germline V gene, CDR1 is SNHLY and CDR2 is FYNNEI. The CDR3 runs to 15 residues. DNA of the CDR3: TGTGCCAGCCGGTACAGTAGCGGGAGTACCTACGAGCAGTACTTC. This encodes CASRYSSGSTYEQYF.

In its sample, this clone was seen once. The chain combines TRBV6-1 with TRBJ2-1, with 10 bases identical to TRBD2. V was pared by 5 bases and J by 6 bases, with 4 bases of the junction left unmatched. CDR3 size: 14 residues. Germline CDR1 and CDR2: MNHNS and SASEGT. CDR3 loop: CASSLAGVGNEQFF. As DNA, the CDR3 is TGTGCCAGCAGTCTAGCGGGAGTGGGCAATGAGCAGTTCTTC.

The chain recombines TRBV27 with TRBJ2-5; D might be TRBD2 (5 bases). Trimming took 5 bases from V and 5 from J, leaving 15 bases between them. The CDR3 consists of 14 residues. The V gene's germline CDR1 is MNHEY and CDR2 SMNVEV (reference sequence). CDR3 sequence reads: CASSPLMGEETQYF. In DNA form, the CDR3 reads TGTGCCAGCAGTCCCCTAATGGGAGAGGAGACCCAGTACTTC.

The chain has TRBV7-3 and TRBJ2-1; 7 nucleotides line up with TRBD1. The CDR3 has 15 amino acids. The V segment lost 5 bases and the J segment 4 bases; nucleotides outside the gene matches: 8. Germline loops: CDR1 SGHTA, CDR2 FQGTGA. DNA of the CDR3: TGTGCCAGCAGCCTGTTCCGGGACAGATACAATGAGCAGTTCTTC. Encoded protein: CASSLFRDRYNEQFF.